The entry below gives a single T cell receptor beta chain sequence along with its context. The record originates from a study of PD-L1 blockade in urothelial cancer. Study-level background: Blood gave a median about 140,000 T cells.

Only in-frame clones appear in the TCRdb table, and some are missing; sequencing was by immunoSEQ multiplex PCR. The sample lists about 90,000 clones; 85% to 95% were seen once. This CDR3 region has 15 residues. With V trimmed by 0 bases and J by 4 bases, 5 bases remained unmatched. CDR1 is MNHNS, CDR2 SASEGT, per germline. The chain employs TRBV6-1 and TRBJ2-7, with 8 positions matching TRBD2. Sequenced material: PBMCs, taken around atezolizumab (anti-PD-L1) treatment. The TCR was taken from a man aged 55-75 years with urothelial cancer. This CDR3 is CASSEALAGGYEQYF. The CDR3 DNA sequence: TGTGCCAGCAGTGAAGCGCTCGCGGGAGGATACGAGCAGTACTTC.